This TCR beta chain was recorded in a study of blood T cell repertoires in COVID-19. At the level of the study: PBMCs, B-cell-depleted T cells, or T cells were the source of the cDNA or gDNA that made up the material.

Here immunoSEQ multiplex PCR was the method, and the copy in TCRdb shows in-frame clones only, minus some. This table holds about 250,000 clones, 70% to 90% found once. Germline loops: CDR1 SEHNR, CDR2 FQNEAQ (reference sequence). The CDR3 spans 13 residues. Losses at the gene ends were 6 bases for V and 4 bases for J; bases not matched to a gene: 5. This clonotype originated in a young man with active or convalescent COVID-19. The V call is TRBV7-9, the J call TRBJ1-2, with TRBD1 matching over 7 bases. Sample: peripheral blood. The CDR3 is CASRPGTAYGYTF. As DNA, the CDR3 is TGTGCCAGCAGGCCCGGGACAGCCTATGGCTACACCTTC.